A selection of T cell receptor beta chains follows, all from one sample in a study of T-cell memory formation after mild COVID-19. TCRdb re-derived calls from the 5' RACE reads in MiXCR, one entry per CDR3 protein. The sample includes roughly 150,000 distinct CDR3 sequences, about 15% of them seen just once. The sample consisted of PBMCs or a T cell subset sorted from them (not recorded which). Receptor source: an adult woman who had mild COVID-19 (a few samples of this study predate the infection). Cell type and time point are not known. Both conserved end residues are part of each CDR3. The order of the fields is CDR3 protein, CDR3 DNA, D gene, clone size, J gene, V gene. A D gene is named only where the DNA matches it firmly. Size values are once, few and many counts, or a class for expanded clones, and some rows have none.

CASSRDDRVLTF	TGTGCCAGCAGTCGAGATGACCGAGTACTAACCTTC	-	-	TRBJ1-2	TRBV7-8
CASSFNKNGYTF	TGTGCCAGCAGTTTTAACAAGAATGGCTACACCTTC	-	few	TRBJ1-2	TRBV12-3/TRBV12-4
CASSLSVGAYGYTF	TGCGCCAGCAGCTTGAGTGTGGGGGCCTATGGCTACACCTTC	-	few	TRBJ1-2	TRBV5-1
CSASRGGRYNEQFF	TGCAGTGCTTCTCGGGGAGGGAGATACAATGAGCAGTTCTTC	TRBD2	few	TRBJ2-1	TRBV20-1
CASSYEVSGYRPDNEQFF	TGTGCCAGCAGTTACGAGGTTAGCGGGTACCGTCCCGACAATGAGCAGTTCTTC	TRBD2	-	TRBJ2-1	TRBV6-6
CSAPNRVYNSPLHF	TGCAGTGCACCCAACAGGGTCTATAATTCACCCCTCCACTTT	-	few	TRBJ1-6	TRBV20-1
CATARVGNSPLHF	TGTGCCACCGCCAGGGTTGGTAATTCACCCCTCCACTTT	-	-	TRBJ1-6	TRBV6-2/TRBV6-3
CASSYSFTNPGDGTGELFF	TGTGCCAGCAGTTACTCGTTTACAAATCCTGGGGACGGCACCGGGGAGCTGTTTTTT	-	few	TRBJ2-2	TRBV6-5
CASSQGEASGNTIYF	TGCGCCAGCAGCCAAGGTGAGGCCTCTGGAAACACCATATATTTT	-	-	TRBJ1-3	TRBV4-1
CASSLSGYEAFF	TGTGCCAGCAGTTTATCAGGGTACGAGGCTTTCTTT	-	-	TRBJ1-1	TRBV28
CAWSYRDSAITGELFF	TGTGCCTGGAGTTACCGGGACAGCGCTATCACCGGGGAGCTGTTTTTT	TRBD1	few	TRBJ2-2	TRBV30
CASSLALAVTYEQYF	TGTGCCAGCAGCTTAGCCTTGGCGGTTACCTACGAGCAGTACTTC	-	-	TRBJ2-7	TRBV7-2
CASSGTSWGPDTQYF	TGTGCCAGCAGTGGCACTAGCTGGGGTCCAGATACGCAGTATTTT	-	few	TRBJ2-3	TRBV2
CASGRQSRSYNEQFF	TGTGCCAGCGGACGACAGTCTCGCTCCTACAATGAGCAGTTCTTC	-	many	TRBJ2-1	TRBV2
CASSHRHGGEALF	TGTGCCAGCAGTCACAGACACGGAGGTGAAGCTTTATTT	-	-	TRBJ1-1	TRBV3-1
CASSLVGTGTVETQYF	TGTGCCAGCAGCTTGGTTGGGACAGGGACGGTAGAGACCCAGTACTTC	TRBD1	few	TRBJ2-5	TRBV5-5
CASSFKGYEQFF	TGTGCCAGCAGCTTTAAGGGGTATGAGCAGTTCTTC	-	-	TRBJ2-1	TRBV7-2
CASSRDLFDTEAFF	TGTGCCAGCAGCCGGGACCTCTTTGACACTGAAGCTTTCTTT	-	few	TRBJ1-1	TRBV5-4
CASSPGTAWEQYF	TGTGCCAGCTCACCCGGGACAGCCTGGGAGCAGTACTTC	TRBD1	-	TRBJ2-7	TRBV18
CASSQYGGSTDTQYF	TGTGCCAGCAGCCAGTATGGGGGTAGCACAGATACGCAGTATTTT	-	-	TRBJ2-3	TRBV9
CASSYGRTYEQYF	TGTGCCAGCAGTTACGGGAGAACCTACGAGCAGTACTTC	-	-	TRBJ2-7	TRBV6-5
CASSYRTGVTLYEQYF	TGTGCCAGCAGTTACAGGACGGGAGTAACCCTCTACGAGCAGTACTTC	-	-	TRBJ2-7	TRBV6-2/TRBV6-3
CASSLAGKGWEQYF	TGTGCCAGCAGCTTAGCGGGGAAGGGGTGGGAGCAGTACTTC	-	few	TRBJ2-7	TRBV7-2
CASSPGGISRIGYTF	TGCGCCAGCAGCCCCGGAGGGATCTCCCGAATTGGCTACACCTTC	-	-	TRBJ1-2	TRBV5-1
CASSLEWGVAGAYNEQFF	TGTGCCAGCAGCTTAGAATGGGGAGTAGCGGGAGCGTACAATGAGCAGTTCTTC	TRBD2	-	TRBJ2-1	TRBV11-2
CATSDSGELGAFF	TGTGCCACCAGTGATTCAGGGGAGCTTGGGGCTTTCTTT	-	few	TRBJ1-1	TRBV24-1
CASSSPGLASYEQYF	TGTGCCAGCAGCTCTCCGGGACTAGCGTCGTACGAGCAGTACTTC	TRBD2	-	TRBJ2-7	TRBV7-2
CATSDAGTAIYEQYF	TGTGCCACCAGTGATGCCGGGACAGCCATCTACGAGCAGTACTTC	TRBD1	few	TRBJ2-7	TRBV24-1
CAISTNGYEQYF	TGTGCCATCAGCACCAACGGGTACGAGCAGTACTTC	-	-	TRBJ2-7	TRBV10-3
CASSHPGVGHYEQYF	TGCGCCAGCAGCCATCCTGGAGTGGGCCACTACGAGCAGTACTTC	-	-	TRBJ2-7	TRBV4-1
CASTPVAGGIDTQYF	TGTGCCAGCACCCCAGTAGCGGGAGGAATAGATACGCAGTATTTT	TRBD2	-	TRBJ2-3	TRBV6-2/TRBV6-3
CASSPLPSQRNQETQYF	TGTGCCAGCTCACCCTTGCCATCACAGAGAAACCAAGAGACCCAGTACTTC	-	few	TRBJ2-5	TRBV18
CAWSVVAADTQYF	TGTGCCTGGAGTGTGGTGGCGGCAGATACGCAGTATTTT	-	-	TRBJ2-3	TRBV30
CASSWDWSNTGELFF	TGTGCCAGCAGTTGGGACTGGTCGAACACCGGGGAGCTGTTTTTT	-	few	TRBJ2-2	TRBV11-2
CAWTGGPRYEQYF	TGTGCCTGGACAGGGGGCCCTCGTTACGAGCAGTACTTC	TRBD1	few	TRBJ2-7	TRBV30
CASSYPGQEETQYF	TGTGCCAGCAGTTATCCTGGACAGGAAGAGACCCAGTACTTC	TRBD1	-	TRBJ2-5	TRBV11-3
CASSEPGLDTEAFF	TGTGCCAGCAGTGAACCAGGGTTGGACACTGAAGCTTTCTTT	-	few	TRBJ1-1	TRBV2
CASSLGGAGDELFF	TGCGCCAGCAGCCTCGGCGGTGCAGGGGACGAACTGTTTTTT	-	few	TRBJ1-4	TRBV5-1
CASSYSGANEKLFF	TGTGCCAGCAGTTACTCAGGGGCTAATGAAAAACTGTTTTTT	-	few	TRBJ1-4	TRBV6-5
CASSAEERYGYTF	TGTGCCAGCAGCGCGGAGGAAAGATATGGCTACACCTTC	-	few	TRBJ1-2	TRBV7-3
CASRPSRGRRDGELFF	TGTGCCAGCAGACCTTCCAGGGGGCGGAGAGACGGGGAGCTGTTTTTT	TRBD1	few	TRBJ2-2	TRBV7-6
CASSLAWGNGYTF	TGTGCCAGCAGCTTAGCGTGGGGAAATGGCTACACCTTC	-	-	TRBJ1-2	TRBV7-2
CSVDRAGVEETQYF	TGCAGCGTTGACAGGGCGGGAGTCGAAGAGACCCAGTACTTC	TRBD2	-	TRBJ2-5	TRBV29-1
CASGLGQGQFF	TGTGCTAGTGGTCTCGGACAGGGGCAGTTCTTC	TRBD1	-	TRBJ2-1	TRBV12-5
CASFVGGAYEQYF	TGTGCCAGTTTCGTTGGGGGAGCCTACGAGCAGTACTTC	-	-	TRBJ2-7	TRBV2
CASSLGYSGGSGNTIYF	TGTGCCAGCAGTTTAGGGTATTCAGGGGGCTCTGGAAACACCATATATTTT	TRBD1	-	TRBJ1-3	TRBV12-3/TRBV12-4
CASSYSLAGGNTGELFF	TGTGCCAGCAGTTACTCGCTAGCGGGAGGTAACACCGGGGAGCTGTTTTTT	TRBD2	-	TRBJ2-2	TRBV6-2/TRBV6-3
CASSPPTGMGDTQYF	TGTGCCAGCTCACCACCGACGGGGATGGGAGATACGCAGTATTTT	-	few	TRBJ2-3	TRBV18
CASWDRVNEQYF	TGTGCCAGCTGGGACAGGGTGAACGAGCAGTACTTC	TRBD1	-	TRBJ2-7	TRBV28
CASSGRDSFLNTGELFF	TGTGCCAGCAGCGGTAGGGACAGTTTTTTGAACACCGGGGAGCTGTTTTTT	TRBD1	-	TRBJ2-2	TRBV7-6
CASSLGDVEQYF	TGTGCCAGCAGCTTAGGGGACGTCGAGCAGTACTTC	-	few	TRBJ2-7	TRBV7-9
CASSLPNSGIYEQYF	TGTGCCAGCAGCTTGCCAAATTCGGGTATTTACGAGCAGTACTTC	-	few	TRBJ2-7	TRBV5-4
CASSRLAGAVNEQFF	TGCGCCAGCAGCCGACTAGCGGGGGCCGTCAATGAGCAGTTCTTC	TRBD2	-	TRBJ2-1	TRBV5-1
CSVETVFYEQYF	TGCAGCGTTGAGACGGTATTCTACGAGCAGTACTTC	-	-	TRBJ2-7	TRBV29-1
CASSLGRPYEQYF	TGTGCCAGCAGCTTGGGGCGGCCCTACGAGCAGTACTTC	-	few	TRBJ2-7	TRBV5-5